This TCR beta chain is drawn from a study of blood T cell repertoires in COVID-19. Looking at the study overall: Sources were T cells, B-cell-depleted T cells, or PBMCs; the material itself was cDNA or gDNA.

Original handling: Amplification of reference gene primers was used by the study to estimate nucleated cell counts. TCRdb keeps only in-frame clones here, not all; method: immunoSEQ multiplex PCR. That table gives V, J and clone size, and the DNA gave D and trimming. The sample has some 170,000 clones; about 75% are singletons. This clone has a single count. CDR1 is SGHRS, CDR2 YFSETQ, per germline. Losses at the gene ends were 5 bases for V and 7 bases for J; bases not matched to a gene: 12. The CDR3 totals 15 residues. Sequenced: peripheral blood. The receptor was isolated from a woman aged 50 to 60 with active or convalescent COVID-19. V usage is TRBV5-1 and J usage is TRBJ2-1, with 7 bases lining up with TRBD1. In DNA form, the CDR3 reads TGCGCCAGCAGTCGCTCCGGGACAGAACATAATGAGCAGTTCTTC. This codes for CASSRSGTEHNEQFF.